The 10 T cell receptor beta chains in this list originate from one sample, sequenced in a study of STAT3 mutations in large granular lymphocyte leukemia. Study-wide results and caveats: Every T-LGLL patient had at least one immunodominant TCRbeta clonotype.

No antigens are known for them. The assay was immunoSEQ multiplex PCR, and TCRdb's table has in-frame clones only and misses some. The sample carries under 15,000 clones, around nine tenths recorded once. Material for sequencing was peripheral blood mononuclear cells. The receptors shown here come from a man in his forties with T-cell large granular lymphocyte leukemia. Some clones in this sample may be carry-over from other donors' samples.

The V call is TRBV6-1, the J call TRBJ2-5; tentative D call: TRBD2 (5 bases). CDR1 is MNHNS, CDR2 SASEGT, per germline. The V end was cut by 11 bases, the J end by 2 bases, with 15 bases between. CDR3 size: 13 residues. The CDR3 sequence is CAVRRSGQETQYF. CDR3 nucleotides: TGTGCCGTGCGGCGGAGCGGACAAGAGACCCAGTACTTC.

Within the sample, this clone is medium-sized. The chain has TRBV27 and TRBJ1-5; D call uncertain. Deletions cut 5 bases from V and 6 bases from J, with 11 bases between. The CDR3 runs 13 residues. Germline loops: CDR1 MNHEY, CDR2 SMNVEV (reference sequence). CDR3 residues: CASSPQSGQPQHF. In nucleotides, the CDR3 is TGTGCCAGCAGTCCTCAATCCGGTCAGCCCCAGCATTTT.

The genes are TRBV29-1 and TRBJ2-5, with a weak D call TRBD1 (6 bases). The CDR3 contains 14 residues. Germline V gene data show CDR1 as SQVTM and CDR2 as ANQGSEA. Trimming shortened V by 6 bases and J by 1 base, and 15 bases separated the two germline ends. The CDR3 nucleotides are TGCAGCGTATGGGGGCTTGGGGTCCAAGAGACCCAGTACTTC. Its protein product is CSVWGLGVQETQYF.

The V gene is TRBV4-1, the J gene TRBJ1-2, with D possibly matching TRBD1 (5 bases). Trimming stripped 0 bases from V and 8 bases from J, with 13 bases between. The germline V gene has CDR1 MGHRA and CDR2 YSYEKL. The CDR3 contains 14 residues. The CDR3 spells CASSQDPGLGGYTF. CDR3 nucleotides: TGCGCCAGCAGCCAAGATCCGGGACTGGGAGGCTACACCTTC.

The rearrangement links TRBV29-1 to TRBJ1-2; D is perhaps TRBD1 (6 bases). The CDR3 has 15 amino acids. Germline lookup yields CDR1 SQVTM and CDR2 ANQGSEA. V was cut by 3 bases and J by 1 base, with 15 bases left in between. In DNA form, the CDR3 reads TGCAGCGTTGATGGCCTACTAGGGGGTAACTATGGCTACACCTTC. It is translated as CSVDGLLGGNYGYTF.

This clone came up a few times. The rearrangement links TRBV7-8 to TRBJ2-7; tentatively, D is TRBD1 or TRBD2 (5 bases each). The germline V gene has CDR1 SGHVS and CDR2 FQNEAQ. The V end lost 5 bases, the J end lost 6 bases, and 20 bases lay between the germline ends. This CDR3 contains 15 residues. The CDR3 DNA follows: TGTGCCAGCAGCCTTGGGTTTGGGGGACCCGGCGAGCAGTACTTC. Its translation: CASSLGFGGPGEQYF.

The rearrangement links TRBV5-4 to TRBJ1-2; the D gene is possibly TRBD1 (5 bases). Trimming removed 3 bases from V and 12 bases from J, with 21 bases in between. CDR3 length: 14 residues. The germline V gene has CDR1 SGHNT and CDR2 YYREEE (reference sequence). CDR3 sequence (DNA): TGTGCCAGCAGCTCGCGCAGGACCGACGCGGGGGACACCTTC. Amino acids: CASSSRRTDAGDTF.

V is TRBV7-6 and J is TRBJ2-1; D is unclear. This CDR3 has 13 residues. Trimming stripped 2 bases from V and 8 bases from J, with 10 bases between. Germline CDR1 SGHVS, CDR2 FNYEAQ. The CDR3, as DNA: TGTGCCAGCAGCTTATCGACGGGCGATGAGCAGTTCTTC. Translating gives CASSLSTGDEQFF.

The chain recombines TRBV5-1 with TRBJ1-4, with a tentative D call TRBD1 (5 bases). CDR1 and CDR2 (germline): SGHRS, YFSETQ. Trimming pared 0 bases from V and 8 bases from J, leaving 11 bases between. This CDR3 comprises 14 residues. The CDR3 spells CASSLGGTSEKLFF. CDR3 sequence (DNA): TGCGCCAGCAGCTTGGGGGGGACCTCCGAAAAACTGTTTTTT.

This sequence joins TRBV15 and TRBJ1-2, with 7 bases aligning to TRBD1. The CDR3 has 15 residues. CDR1 is LNHNV, CDR2 YYDKDF, per germline (reference sequence). J lost 8 bases, V lost 3 bases, and 12 bases had no gene match. CDR3 residues: CATSSYRGTEDGYTF. In nucleotides, the CDR3 is TGTGCCACCAGCAGTTACCGAGGGACAGAGGACGGCTACACCTTC.